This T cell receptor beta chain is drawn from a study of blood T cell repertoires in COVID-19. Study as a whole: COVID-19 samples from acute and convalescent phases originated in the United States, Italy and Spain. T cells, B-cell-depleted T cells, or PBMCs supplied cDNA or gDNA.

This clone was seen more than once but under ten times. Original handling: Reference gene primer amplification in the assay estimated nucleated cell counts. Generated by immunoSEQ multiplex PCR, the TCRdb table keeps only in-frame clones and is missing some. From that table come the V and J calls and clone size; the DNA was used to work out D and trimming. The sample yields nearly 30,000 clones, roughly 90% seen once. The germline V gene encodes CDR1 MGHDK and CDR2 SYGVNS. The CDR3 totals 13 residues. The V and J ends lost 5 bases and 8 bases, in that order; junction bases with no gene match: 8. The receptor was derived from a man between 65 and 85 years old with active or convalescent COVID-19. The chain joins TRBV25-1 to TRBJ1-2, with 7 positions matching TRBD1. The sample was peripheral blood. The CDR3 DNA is TGTGCCAGCAGTACGCAGGGGGGCAGGGGCTACACCTTC. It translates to CASSTQGGRGYTF.